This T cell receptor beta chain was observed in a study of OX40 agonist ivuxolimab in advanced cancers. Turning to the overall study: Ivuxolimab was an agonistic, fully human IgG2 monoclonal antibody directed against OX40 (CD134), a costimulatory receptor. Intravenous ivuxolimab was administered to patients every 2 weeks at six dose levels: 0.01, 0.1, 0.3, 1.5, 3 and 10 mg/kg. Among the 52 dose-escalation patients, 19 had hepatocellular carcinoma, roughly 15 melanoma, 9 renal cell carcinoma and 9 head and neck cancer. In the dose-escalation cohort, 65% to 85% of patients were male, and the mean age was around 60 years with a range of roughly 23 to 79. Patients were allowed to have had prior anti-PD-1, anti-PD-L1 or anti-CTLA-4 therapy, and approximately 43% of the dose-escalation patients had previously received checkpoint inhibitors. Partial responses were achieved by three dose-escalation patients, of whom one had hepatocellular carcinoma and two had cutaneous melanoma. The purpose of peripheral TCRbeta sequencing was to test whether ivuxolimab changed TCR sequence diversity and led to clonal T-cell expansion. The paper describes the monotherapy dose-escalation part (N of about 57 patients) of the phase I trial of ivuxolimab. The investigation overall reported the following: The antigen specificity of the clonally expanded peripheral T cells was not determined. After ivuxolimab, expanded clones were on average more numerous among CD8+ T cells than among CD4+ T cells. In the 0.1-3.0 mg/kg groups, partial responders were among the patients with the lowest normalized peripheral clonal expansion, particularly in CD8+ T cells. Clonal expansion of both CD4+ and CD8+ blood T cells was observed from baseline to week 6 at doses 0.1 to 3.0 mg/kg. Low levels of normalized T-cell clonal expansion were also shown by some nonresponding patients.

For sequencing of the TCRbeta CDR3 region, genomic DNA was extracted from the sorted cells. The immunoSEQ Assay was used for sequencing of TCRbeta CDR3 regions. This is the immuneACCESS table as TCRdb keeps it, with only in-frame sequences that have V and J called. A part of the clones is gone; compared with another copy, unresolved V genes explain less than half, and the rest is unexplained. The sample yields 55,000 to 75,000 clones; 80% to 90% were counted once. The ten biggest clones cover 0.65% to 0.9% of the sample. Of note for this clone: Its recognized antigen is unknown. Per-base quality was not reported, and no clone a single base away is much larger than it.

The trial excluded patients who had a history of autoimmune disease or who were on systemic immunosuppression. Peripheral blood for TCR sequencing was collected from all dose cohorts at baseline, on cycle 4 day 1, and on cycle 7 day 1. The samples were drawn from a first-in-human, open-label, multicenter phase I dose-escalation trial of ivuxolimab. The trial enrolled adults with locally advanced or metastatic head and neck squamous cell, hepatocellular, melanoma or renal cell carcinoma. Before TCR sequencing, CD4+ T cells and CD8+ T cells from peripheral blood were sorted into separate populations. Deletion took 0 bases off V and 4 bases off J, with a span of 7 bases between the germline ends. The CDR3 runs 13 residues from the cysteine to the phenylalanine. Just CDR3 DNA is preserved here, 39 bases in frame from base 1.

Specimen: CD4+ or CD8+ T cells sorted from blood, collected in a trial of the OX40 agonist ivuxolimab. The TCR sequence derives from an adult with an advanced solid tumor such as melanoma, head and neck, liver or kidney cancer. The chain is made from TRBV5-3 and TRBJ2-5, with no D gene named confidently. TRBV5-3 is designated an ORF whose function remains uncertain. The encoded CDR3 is CARSLAGIETQYF. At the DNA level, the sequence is TGTGCCAGAAGCTTGGCAGGCATAGAGACCCAGTACTTC.